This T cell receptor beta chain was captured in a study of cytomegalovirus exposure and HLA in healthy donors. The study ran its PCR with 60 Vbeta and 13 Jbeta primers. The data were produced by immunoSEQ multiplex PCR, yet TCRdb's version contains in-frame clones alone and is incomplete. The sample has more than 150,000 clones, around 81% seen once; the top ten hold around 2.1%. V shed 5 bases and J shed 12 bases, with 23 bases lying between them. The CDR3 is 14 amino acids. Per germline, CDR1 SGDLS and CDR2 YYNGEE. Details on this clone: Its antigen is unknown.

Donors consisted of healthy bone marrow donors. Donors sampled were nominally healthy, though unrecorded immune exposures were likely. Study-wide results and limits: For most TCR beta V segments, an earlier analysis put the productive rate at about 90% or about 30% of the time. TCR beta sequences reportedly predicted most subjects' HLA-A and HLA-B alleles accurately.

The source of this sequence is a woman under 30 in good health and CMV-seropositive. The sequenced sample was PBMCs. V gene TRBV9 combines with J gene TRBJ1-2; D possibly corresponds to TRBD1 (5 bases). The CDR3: CASSREGSQGIHTF. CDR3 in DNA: TGTGCCAGCAGTCGGGAGGGGTCCCAGGGCATTCACACCTTC.